Below are 23 T cell receptor beta chains sequenced from a single sample in a study of T-cell reconstitution after alpha-beta-depleted transplantation in children. Preparation of the TCRbeta library was carried out with unique molecular identifiers. TCRdb re-analysed the PCR reads in MiXCR, keeping a single row per CDR3 protein. The repertoire holds about 830,000 distinct CDR3 sequences, roughly 15% seen once, with 5% in the top ten. The material was PBMCs, mostly from graft donor cells, obtained 360 days after TCRalphabeta/CD19-depleted stem cell transplant. The receptors here all came from a male patient between 10 and 17 years old who had a stem cell transplant for acute lymphoblastic leukemia, so the T cells may come from the graft donor.

This clonotype was counted only a few times. The J gene is TRBJ2-2, the V gene TRBV27; TRBD2 agrees at 9 bases. The length of the CDR3 is 16 residues. CDR1 is MNHEY and CDR2 is SMNVEV in the germline V gene (reference sequence). The V segment lost 3 bases and the J segment 3 bases; nucleotides outside the gene matches: 5. The CDR3 region is CASSFSSGRYTGELFF. CDR3 DNA sequence: TGTGCCAGCAGTTTTAGTAGCGGGAGATACACCGGGGAGCTGTTTTTT.

This clonotype has ten or more counts. The chain joins TRBV12-3 or TRBV12-4 to TRBJ1-1; weak D call: TRBD1 (6 bases). The ends were cut back, 6 bases at V and 5 bases at J, with 13 bases in the middle. The length of the CDR3 is 13 residues. The CDR3 region is CASSFRGGTEAFF. In DNA form, the CDR3 reads TGTGCCAGCAGCTTCAGGGGAGGAACTGAAGCTTTCTTT.

The V call is TRBV28, the J call TRBJ1-6, with D maybe TRBD1 (6 bases). The ends were cut back, 7 bases at V and 7 bases at J, with 14 bases in the middle. Germline V lookup: CDR1 MDHEN, CDR2 SYDVKM. CDR3 length equals 14 residues. CDR3 coding DNA: TGTGCCAGCAAAGGGGAGACAGGAAATTCACCCCTCCACTTT. This encodes CASKGETGNSPLHF.

The chain joins TRBV7-8 to TRBJ1-5, with D unresolved. Trimming cost V 5 bases and J 3 bases, with 14 bases left between them. The CDR3 consists of 15 residues. In germline, CDR1 is SGHVS, CDR2 FQNEAQ. CDR3: CASSRGGGNNQPQHF. The CDR3 nucleotides read TGTGCCAGCAGCCGGGGAGGTGGAAACAATCAGCCCCAGCATTTT.

This clonotype has at least ten counts. This chain joins TRBV12-3 or TRBV12-4 and TRBJ1-2; perhaps TRBD1 as D (6 bases). The ends were cut back, 5 bases at V and 4 bases at J, with 11 bases in the middle. The CDR3 is 13 residues long. CDR3 nucleotides: TGTGCCAGCAGTCACCAGGGGAGCTATGGCTACACCTTC. Translated: CASSHQGSYGYTF.

V usage is TRBV20-1 and J usage is TRBJ2-1; D call uncertain. Trimming shortened V by 2 bases and J by 5 bases, and 13 bases separated the two germline ends. The CDR3 is 14 residues long. The germline V gene encodes CDR1 DFQATT and CDR2 SNEGSKA (reference sequence). The CDR3 bases are TGCAGTGCTAGAAAAACCGGGCCGAACAATGAGCAGTTCTTC. Its translation: CSARKTGPNNEQFF.

J is TRBJ1-1 and V is TRBV6-5, with D uncertain. V was pared by 2 bases and J by 0 bases, with 7 bases between. The CDR3 extends over 14 amino acids. The V gene's germline CDR1 is MNHEY and CDR2 SVGAGI. CDR3 nucleotides: TGTGCCAGCAGTTACCAGGCCATGAACACTGAAGCTTTCTTT. Translating it yields CASSYQAMNTEAFF.

The rearrangement links TRBV20-1 to TRBJ2-1; 10 bases line up with TRBD2. The CDR3 covers 11 residues. V lost 6 bases to trimming and J lost 15 bases; unmatched junction nucleotides: 8. Germline V gene data show CDR1 as DFQATT and CDR2 as SNEGSKA (reference sequence). The CDR3 sequence: CSARTSGQPFF. The CDR3 DNA sequence: TGCAGTGCAAGGACTAGCGGCCAGCCGTTCTTC.

In this sample, this clonotype turned up a few times. This rearrangement joins TRBV5-1 to TRBJ1-4; the D gene is possibly TRBD1 (5 bases). This CDR3 is 15 amino acids long. CDR1 SGHRS and CDR2 YFSETQ come from the germline V gene. Trimming removed 4 bases from V and 3 bases from J, with 13 bases in between. CDR3 coding DNA: TGCGCCAGCAGCCGGGGGACGGGCTCTAATGAAAAACTGTTTTTT. As protein: CASSRGTGSNEKLFF.

This clonotype was seen more than once but under ten times. The chain recombines TRBV20-1 with TRBJ2-3; tentatively, D is TRBD2 (6 bases). With 6 bases removed from V and 1 base from J, the gap between germline ends came to 14 bases. Per the germline V gene, CDR1 is DFQATT and CDR2 is SNEGSKA (reference sequence). This CDR3 comprises 14 residues. The CDR3 DNA reads TGCAGTGCCCCTGGACTACACCGCACAGATACGCAGTATTTT. Its protein product is CSAPGLHRTDTQYF.

J is TRBJ2-1 and V is TRBV4-1; 10 bases fit TRBD2. V was pared by 0 bases and J by 8 bases, with 13 bases of the junction left unmatched. The CDR3 runs 18 residues. CDR1 and CDR2 from the germline V gene are MGHRA and YSYEKL. CDR3 sequence reads: CASSQDLGTSVLYDEQFF. CDR3 coding DNA: TGCGCCAGCAGCCAAGATCTCGGGACTAGCGTTTTATACGATGAGCAGTTCTTC.

The table lists this clonotype with a few counts. This sequence joins TRBV5-1 and TRBJ2-1, with TRBD2 identical over 9 bases. V dropped 1 base and J dropped 4; count of bases not matched to a gene: 6. CDR3 length equals 16 residues. Germline CDR1 SGHRS, CDR2 YFSETQ. This CDR3 is CASSLWGTSRYNEQFF. In nucleotides, the CDR3 is TGCGCCAGCAGCTTGTGGGGGACTAGCCGATACAATGAGCAGTTCTTC.

The chain carries TRBV20-1 and TRBJ2-3; 11 nucleotides match TRBD2. The CDR3 covers 14 residues. Germline V CDR1 and CDR2: DFQATT, SNEGSKA (reference sequence). V shed 5 bases, J shed 3 bases, and the junction held 4 bases outside the gene matches. DNA for the CDR3: TGCAGTGCTCCGGGACTAGCGGTAACAGATACGCAGTATTTT. Translated: CSAPGLAVTDTQYF.

The chain recombines TRBV27 with TRBJ1-1; D remains ambiguous. V lost 5 bases, J lost 1 base, and 8 bases lay in between. Germline-derived CDR1 and CDR2 are MNHEY and SMNVEV (reference sequence). CDR3 length equals 13 residues. DNA of the CDR3: TGTGCCAGCAGTATATTAGGGAACACTGAAGCTTTCTTT. Amino acids: CASSILGNTEAFF.

This clonotype was picked up many times. This rearrangement joins TRBV24-1 to TRBJ2-5, with TRBD1 as a possible D gene (6 bases). From germline, CDR1 is KGHDR and CDR2 SFDVKD. The CDR3 sequence is 16 residues long. V was trimmed by 3 bases and J by 2 bases, leaving 15 bases between them. The CDR3 region is CATSDPQGNGQETQYF. As DNA, the CDR3 is TGTGCCACCAGTGATCCGCAGGGGAATGGGCAAGAGACCCAGTACTTC.

This clonotype has at least ten counts. The rearrangement uses TRBV12-3 or TRBV12-4 and TRBJ2-7; no reliable D call. V lost 7 bases and J lost 6, with 13 bases in between. CDR3 length: 12 residues. The CDR3 sequence is CASKSSGPEQYF. The CDR3 region has the DNA TGTGCCAGCAAGTCGTCGGGCCCCGAGCAGTACTTC.

This clonotype appeared a few times. V gene TRBV4-2 combines with J gene TRBJ2-5, with D perhaps being TRBD1 or TRBD2 (5 bases each). The V and J ends lost 5 bases and 1 base respectively, with 14 bases between them. Looked up from germline, CDR1 is LGHNA and CDR2 is YNFKEQ. CDR3 length equals 15 residues. Here the CDR3 DNA reads TGTGCCAGCAGCTTACACCGGGACCGCCAAGAGACCCAGTACTTC. Translating gives CASSLHRDRQETQYF.

The V call is TRBV18, the J call TRBJ2-1; possibly TRBD1 or TRBD2 for D (5 bases each). The germline gives CDR1 KGHSH, CDR2 LQKENI. Trimming removed 6 bases from V and 6 bases from J, with 15 bases in between. There are 14 residues in the CDR3. This chain's CDR3 is CASSGTGASNEQFF. Here the CDR3 DNA reads TGTGCCAGCTCCGGGACCGGCGCTTCCAATGAGCAGTTCTTC.

The rearrangement links TRBV7-9 to TRBJ2-1; D is unclear. CDR1 SEHNR and CDR2 FQNEAQ come from the germline V gene (reference sequence). The CDR3 extends over 17 amino acids. Trimming removed 3 bases from V and 0 bases from J, with 15 bases in between. The CDR3 reads CASSFSGLESSYNEQFF. The CDR3 bases are TGTGCCAGCAGCTTCAGTGGTTTGGAGTCCTCCTACAATGAGCAGTTCTTC. Full variable domain (missing parts from reference TRBV7-9 and TRBJ2-1): DTGVSQNPRHKITKRGQNVTFRCDPISEHNRLYWYRQTLGQGPEFLTYFQNEAQLEKSRLLSDRFSAERPKGSFSTLEIQRTEQGDSAMYLCASSFSGLESSYNEQFFGPGTRLTVL.

The rearrangement uses TRBV5-1 and TRBJ2-3; D might be TRBD2 (5 bases). CDR1 and CDR2 from the germline V gene are SGHRS and YFSETQ. The CDR3 runs to 12 residues. V lost 6 bases to trimming and J lost 3 bases, with 8 bases between them. As DNA, the CDR3 is TGCGCCAGCATTCCGGGGACAGATACGCAGTATTTT. Its protein product is CASIPGTDTQYF.

The chain is built from TRBV4-1 and TRBJ1-6; D is uncertain. Looked up from germline, CDR1 is MGHRA and CDR2 is YSYEKL. Deletions cut 1 base from V and 7 bases from J, with 8 bases between. The CDR3 has 14 residues. CDR3 amino acids: CASSQGGRNSPLHF. Here the CDR3 DNA reads TGCGCCAGCAGCCAAGGAGGGCGGAATTCACCCCTCCACTTT.

The V gene is TRBV7-2, the J gene TRBJ2-2; weak D call: TRBD1 (6 bases). The CDR3 loop spans 15 amino acids. Germline V lookup: CDR1 SGHTA, CDR2 FQGNSA. V lost 0 bases and J 8 bases, leaving 13 bases between the germline ends. As DNA, the CDR3 is TGTGCCAGCAGCTTAGCGGGACACGCAACGGGGGAGCTGTTTTTT. Its protein product is CASSLAGHATGELFF. Full variable domain (remainder filled in from reference TRBV7-2 and TRBJ2-2): GAGVSQSPSNKVTEKGKDVELRCDPISGHTALYWYRQSLGQGLEFLIYFQGNSAPDKSGLPSDRFSAERTGGSVSTLTIQRTQQEDSAVYLCASSLAGHATGELFFGEGSRLTVL.

The sample holds a few counts of this clonotype. The rearrangement joins TRBV27 to TRBJ2-3; tentative D call: TRBD2 (5 bases). The CDR3 has 14 amino acids. The V gene's germline CDR1 is MNHEY and CDR2 SMNVEV (reference sequence). V was shortened by 3 bases and J by 2 bases, with 9 bases between the two germline ends. Here the CDR3 reads CASSFSDLTDTQYF. As DNA, the CDR3 is TGTGCCAGCAGTTTTAGCGATCTCACAGATACGCAGTATTTT.